Each of the 29 T cell receptor beta chains below was sequenced from the same sample in a study of identifying expanded T cells in peripheral blood. Profiled with immunoSEQ multiplex PCR; TCRdb holds only in-frame clones, not every one. The sample contains approximately 110,000 clones, about 89% of which appear only once. The sample taken for sequencing was blood. The receptor source for this set is a person aged 18 to 75 in good health.

This chain links TRBV11-2 with TRBJ2-2; D not resolved. This CDR3 is built from 17 residues. Germline CDR1 SGHAT, CDR2 FQNNGV. Trimming took off 0 bases at V and 3 bases at J, with 14 bases between the two ends. The chain's CDR3 is CASSLDPSTAHTGELFF. The CDR3 nucleotides read TGTGCCAGCAGCTTAGATCCGAGTACTGCCCACACCGGGGAGCTGTTTTTT.

The chain links TRBV7-7 to TRBJ2-5, with TRBD1 matching over 12 bases. This CDR3 is 16 amino acids long. V dropped 0 bases and J dropped 4; count of bases not matched to a gene: 3. Germline CDR1 reads SSHAT; CDR2 reads FNYEAQ (reference sequence). DNA for the CDR3: TGTGCCAGCAGCTTAGCGGGACAGGGGGCGGGAGAGACCCAGTACTTC. This sequence encodes CASSLAGQGAGETQYF.

J is TRBJ2-7 and V is TRBV6-6; no firm D call. V lost 4 bases to trimming and J lost 5 bases, with 18 bases between them. Germline CDR1 and CDR2: MNHNY and SVGAGI (reference sequence). The CDR3 totals 15 residues. The CDR3 protein is CASSSHAQSPHEQYF. The CDR3 DNA sequence: TGTGCCAGCAGTTCCCATGCTCAGTCACCCCACGAGCAGTACTTC.

This clone was seen only a few times. J is TRBJ2-5 and V is TRBV19; TRBD1 is a possible D gene (5 bases). Germline CDR1 and CDR2: LNHDA and SQIVND (reference sequence). The CDR3 contains 13 residues. Trimming stripped 5 bases from V and 1 base from J, with 8 bases between. Here the CDR3 reads CASSLGAQETQYF. The CDR3 DNA is TGTGCCAGTAGTCTAGGGGCCCAAGAGACCCAGTACTTC.

In its sample, this clone was seen a few times. The gene calls are TRBV6-1 and TRBJ2-7, with 7 positions matching TRBD2. The CDR3 loop spans 13 amino acids. The V and J ends lost 6 bases and 3 bases, in that order; junction bases with no gene match: 5. The germline V gene encodes CDR1 MNHNS and CDR2 SASEGT. CDR3 amino acids: CASSYGTNYEQYF. Written as DNA, the CDR3 is TGTGCCAGCAGCTATGGGACTAACTACGAGCAGTACTTC.

V usage is TRBV4-3 and J usage is TRBJ2-4; D is unclear. CDR3 length: 17 residues. V shed 0 bases and J shed 1 base, with 13 bases lying between them. CDR1 LGHNA and CDR2 YSLEER come from the germline V gene. The CDR3 region has the DNA TGCGCCAGCAGCCAAGATGCCGATATTGTTGCCAAAAACATTCAGTACTTC. Translation: CASSQDADIVAKNIQYF.

V gene TRBV4-2 combines with J gene TRBJ1-2; the D is unclear. Trimming removed 1 base from V and 6 bases from J, with 9 bases in between. The CDR3 totals 13 residues. The germline gives CDR1 LGHNA, CDR2 YNFKEQ. CDR3 in amino acids: CASSQVNTDGYTF. CDR3 sequence (DNA): TGTGCCAGCAGCCAAGTAAACACAGATGGCTACACCTTC.

The chain joins TRBV19 to TRBJ1-5; D not resolved. The germline CDR1 and CDR2 sequences are LNHDA and SQIVND (reference sequence). V was clipped by 4 bases and J by 11 bases, with 18 bases between them. The CDR3 loop spans 14 amino acids. In DNA form, the CDR3 reads TGTGCCAGTAGTACGGCTGCAGCCCCGGTTTCCCAGCATTTT. This encodes CASSTAAAPVSQHF. The variable domain in full, completed from reference TRBV19 and TRBJ1-5, reads DGGITQSPKYLFRKEGQNVTLSCEQNLNHDAMYWYRQDPGQGLRLIYYSQIVNDFQKGDIAEGYSVSREKKESFPLTVTSAQKNPTAFYLCASSTAAAPVSQHFGDGTRLSIL.

The table lists this clone with a count of one. V and J are TRBV7-2 and TRBJ2-5; D might be TRBD2 (6 bases). The CDR3 length is 14 residues. V gave up 1 base and J gave up 5 bases, with 11 bases separating them. Germline CDR1 is SGHTA and CDR2 is FQGNSA. This CDR3 is CASSLEAGPETQYF. The CDR3, as DNA: TGTGCCAGCAGCTTAGAGGCGGGGCCGGAGACCCAGTACTTC.

Comment on this clone: Sequence at one end of the junction differs from germline and may be a read error. This chain connects TRBV12-5 to TRBJ1-2, with a possible D match to TRBD1 (5 bases). This CDR3 has 12 amino acids. Germline lookup yields CDR1 LGHNT and CDR2 FRNRAP. This CDR3 is CASVLPGYDYTF. Here the CDR3 DNA reads TGTGCTAGTGTCTTGCCAGGGTATGACTACACCTTC.

V gene TRBV4-3 combines with J gene TRBJ2-7, with 9 bases matching TRBD2. The CDR3 covers 13 residues. The V gene's germline CDR1 is LGHNA and CDR2 YSLEER. V gave up 6 bases and J gave up 3 bases; unmatched junction bases: 3. Here the CDR3 reads CASRASGDYEQYF. Written as DNA, the CDR3 is TGCGCCAGCAGGGCTAGCGGGGACTACGAGCAGTACTTC.

This sequence joins TRBV11-2 and TRBJ1-3, with no clear D. CDR1 is SGHAT and CDR2 is FQNNGV in the germline V gene. V dropped 5 bases and J dropped 11 bases, with 16 bases sitting between them. The CDR3 consists of 13 residues. CDR3: CASSPNPSGAIYF. For the CDR3, the DNA is TGTGCCAGCAGCCCAAACCCGTCCGGCGCCATATATTTT.

The chain links TRBV29-1 to TRBJ1-1; D unclear. There are 12 residues in the CDR3. Trimming shortened V by 4 bases and J by 5 bases, and 11 bases separated the two germline ends. Germline CDR1 is SQVTM and CDR2 is ANQGSEA. DNA of the CDR3: TGCAGCGTTGGGGATGCAGCGACTGAAGCTTTCTTT. Protein: CSVGDAATEAFF.

The chain has TRBV6-7 and TRBJ2-5, with D possibly being TRBD1 or TRBD2 (6 bases each). TRBV6-7 is placed among ORFs of uncertain function. The CDR3 has 14 amino acids. The germline V and J ends were trimmed by 9 bases and 4 bases, with 18 bases remaining between them. CDR3 loop: CARPGEQGGETQYF. The CDR3 DNA is TGTGCCAGACCCGGCGAACAGGGAGGAGAGACCCAGTACTTC.

The CDR3 region has the DNA TGTGCCAGCAGTTCCGTCCCCGGAGCGGAAGAGACCCAGTACTTC. Encoded protein: CASSSVPGAEETQYF. This chain connects TRBV6-5 to TRBJ2-5; TRBD2 is a possible D gene (5 bases). With 4 bases removed from V and 3 bases from J, the gap between germline ends came to 15 bases. Germline CDR1 and CDR2: MNHEY and SVGAGI. This CDR3 is 15 amino acids long.

V gene TRBV4-3 combines with J gene TRBJ2-1, with 7 nucleotides matching TRBD1. The V segment lost 2 bases and the J segment 11 bases; nucleotides outside the gene matches: 15. CDR1 LGHNA and CDR2 YSLEER come from the germline V gene. CDR3 length: 16 residues. This CDR3 reads CASSQLVQGVPNQQFF. The CDR3 DNA reads as TGCGCCAGCAGCCAACTTGTCCAGGGGGTCCCTAATCAGCAGTTCTTC.

The chain has TRBV5-5 and TRBJ2-2, with TRBD1 matching over 8 bases. This CDR3 is built from 16 residues. With V trimmed by 1 base and J by 3 bases, 5 bases remained unmatched. Germline assignment: CDR1 SGHKS and CDR2 YYEKEE (reference sequence). This chain's CDR3 is CASSLTQGAYTGELFF. CDR3 bases: TGTGCCAGCAGCTTGACCCAGGGGGCTTACACCGGGGAGCTGTTTTTT.

V and J are TRBV7-2 and TRBJ2-3; D is unclear. Germline CDR1 SGHTA, CDR2 FQGNSA. CDR3 length equals 12 residues. Trimming shortened V by 2 bases and J by 0 bases, and 0 bases separated the two germline ends. The CDR3 nucleotides are TGTGCCAGCAGCTTAAGCACAGATACGCAGTATTTT. Its translation is CASSLSTDTQYF.

With respect to this clone: The junction departs from germline at one end; a sequencing error may be responsible. V usage is TRBV23-1 and J usage is TRBJ1-5, with D tentatively TRBD1 (6 bases). TRBV23-1 counts as an open reading frame of uncertain function. The length of the CDR3 is 14 residues. Here the CDR3 reads CARSGTGSNQPQHF. The CDR3 bases are TGCGCCCGCAGCGGTACAGGGAGCAATCAGCCCCAGCATTTT.

CDR3 residues: CASSPGQGYGYTF. CDR3 nucleotide sequence: TGTGCCAGCAGCCCCGGACAGGGGTATGGCTACACCTTC. The chain is built from TRBV28 and TRBJ1-2; 9 nucleotides align to TRBD1. The CDR3 is made up of 13 amino acids. The J segment lost 5 bases and the V segment lost 6 bases, leaving 4 bases of the junction unmatched. CDR1 is MDHEN and CDR2 is SYDVKM in the germline V gene.

In DNA, the CDR3 is TGTGCCAGCAGCCCAGGGACTAGTTATGAGCAGTTCTTC. Protein sequence: CASSPGTSYEQFF. The chain combines TRBV5-8 with TRBJ2-1; 8 bases line up with TRBD2. CDR1 SGHTS and CDR2 YDEGEE come from the germline V gene. Trimming cost V 4 bases and J 8 bases; bases outside gene matches: 5. This CDR3 has 13 residues.

CDR3 DNA: TGTGCCAGCAGCTTATTGGACAGGACTGAAGCTTTCTTT. This translates into CASSLLDRTEAFF. The V call is TRBV7-2, the J call TRBJ1-1; 7 nucleotides match TRBD1. The CDR3 extends over 13 amino acids. With V trimmed by 2 bases and J by 5 bases, 2 bases remained unmatched. The germline V gene encodes CDR1 SGHTA and CDR2 FQGNSA. Using reference TRBV7-2 and TRBJ1-1 for the parts outside the CDR3, the full variable domain is GAGVSQSPSNKVTEKGKDVELRCDPISGHTALYWYRQSLGQGLEFLIYFQGNSAPDKSGLPSDRFSAERTGGSVSTLTIQRTQQEDSAVYLCASSLLDRTEAFFGQGTRLTVV.

The genes are TRBV28 and TRBJ1-1, with D possibly matching TRBD1 (6 bases). Trimming shortened V by 6 bases and J by 4 bases, and 6 bases separated the two germline ends. The CDR3 consists of 11 residues. The germline V gene has CDR1 MDHEN and CDR2 SYDVKM. This chain's CDR3 is CASRTGTEAFF. The CDR3 DNA is TGTGCCAGCAGGACAGGCACTGAAGCTTTCTTT.

The CDR3 DNA reads as TGTGCCAGCAGTGGGGGGGGGAGCACAGATACGCAGTATTTT. Translated: CASSGGGSTDTQYF. The gene calls are TRBV2 and TRBJ2-3, with TRBD2 identical over 7 bases. The CDR3 is made up of 14 amino acids. Germline V gene data show CDR1 as SNHLY and CDR2 as FYNNEI. The V segment lost 4 bases and the J segment 0 bases; nucleotides outside the gene matches: 1.

This sequence joins TRBV19 and TRBJ1-3; D is unresolved. CDR1 and CDR2 from the germline V gene are LNHDA and SQIVND (reference sequence). V was pared by 4 bases and J by 0 bases, with 16 bases between. This CDR3 has 17 amino acids. CDR3 in DNA: TGTGCCAGTAGTAAGGTGTCCTGGGCCGGCTCTGGAAACACCATATATTTT. Protein product: CASSKVSWAGSGNTIYF.

The count of this clone is one. The chain uses TRBV6-5 and TRBJ2-7; 7 bases match TRBD1. Germline loops: CDR1 MNHEY, CDR2 SVGAGI. V lost 0 bases and J lost 2; bases outside the gene matches: 7. The CDR3 extends over 16 amino acids. DNA of the CDR3: TGTGCCAGCAGTTACTCAAGAACAGGGGACCCCTACGAGCAGTACTTC. Translation gives CASSYSRTGDPYEQYF.

The rearrangement uses TRBV5-1 and TRBJ2-7; 10 nucleotides align to TRBD2. CDR1 and CDR2 (germline): SGHRS, YFSETQ. After removal of 2 bases from V and 1 base from J, the junction contained 3 bases not matched to a gene. The CDR3 runs 15 residues. Written as DNA, the CDR3 is TGCGCCAGCAGCTTAGGAGCGGGGGGGTCCTACGAGCAGTACTTC. Its protein product is CASSLGAGGSYEQYF.

The chain couples TRBV7-2 to TRBJ2-7; 8 bases match TRBD1. The CDR3 is 17 amino acids. Germline V lookup: CDR1 SGHTA, CDR2 FQGNSA. Unmatched junction bases numbered 11, after V lost 4 bases and J lost 0 bases. The CDR3 is CASSSGQGGVLSYEQYF. CDR3 coding DNA: TGTGCCAGCAGCTCCGGACAGGGTGGTGTTCTCTCCTACGAGCAGTACTTC.

This clone showed up many times. The rearrangement joins TRBV5-8 to TRBJ1-2; 8 nucleotides agree with TRBD1. V was pared by 2 bases and J by 4 bases, with 10 bases of the junction left unmatched. Germline values: CDR1 SGHTS, CDR2 YDEGEE. This CDR3 has 16 residues. The CDR3 DNA reads as TGTGCCAGCAGCTTTTGGGCAGGGGGCGTCGTCTATGGCTACACCTTC. This gives the protein CASSFWAGGVVYGYTF.